The entry that follows covers one T cell receptor beta chain sequence. Antigen: not known. This record comes from a study of cytomegalovirus exposure and HLA in healthy donors. General study findings and limits: The likely explanation for a cluster of highly shared sequence variants was sequencing artifact. In an earlier analysis, about 87% or about 30%: the productive usage of most TCR beta V segments. Rates of TCR association differed by HLA locus in a later analysis, with DRB1 highest and HLA-C lowest. CMV serostatus stood as the only immune exposure information on hand.

Both 60 Vbeta primers and 13 Jbeta primers went into the PCR. Profiled with immunoSEQ multiplex PCR; TCRdb holds only in-frame clones, not every one. This table holds about 190,000 clones, roughly 80% found once. The CDR3 consists of 14 residues. CDR1 and CDR2 (germline): SGHRS, YFSETQ. V lost 7 bases and J lost 1, with 14 bases in between. Sequences were obtained from PBMCs. The sequence derives from a man between 35 and 55 years old in good health and CMV-seropositive. V and J are TRBV5-1 and TRBJ1-1; D is possibly TRBD1 (5 bases). CDR3 sequence (DNA): TGCGCCAGCTGGGTGGGGGGTAGGAACACTGAAGCTTTCTTT. Its translation is CASWVGGRNTEAFF.